This entry describes one T cell receptor (beta chain). Amplification used 60 Vbeta primers and 13 Jbeta primers. Assay: immunoSEQ multiplex PCR; the TCRdb copy retains only in-frame clones and omits some. Of 55,000 to 75,000 clones in the sample, around four fifths are singletons; the top ten hold around 3%. The data stem from a study of cytomegalovirus exposure and HLA in healthy donors. V lost 0 bases to trimming and J lost 8 bases, with 11 bases between them. The CDR3 consists of 13 residues. The germline CDR1 and CDR2 sequences are GTSNPN and SVGIG (reference sequence). This receptor was identified in a girl between 10 and 17 years old in good health and CMV-seropositive. This chain uses TRBV30 with TRBJ2-4; D not resolved. The sequencing sample was made of PBMCs. The CDR3 protein is CAWSVAGSHIQYF. The CDR3 bases are TGTGCCTGGAGTGTAGCTGGTTCGCACATTCAGTACTTC.